The 13 T cell receptor beta chains listed next were all sequenced from one sample in a study of blood T cells in healthy people across ages. Sample-barcoded 5' priming and a J-beta primer mix drove a second PCR of about 6 to 12 cycles. TCRdb reanalysed the 5' RACE reads using MiXCR and keeps one entry per CDR3 protein. The sample consists of fewer than 1.5 million distinct CDR3 sequences, approximately 42% of them appearing once. Sequenced input: blood. The source of these receptors is a woman in her late teens or twenties in good health.

This clonotype has a handful of counts. The V call is TRBV5-1, the J call TRBJ2-4; D is ambiguous. The CDR3 loop spans 13 amino acids. Trimming pared 0 bases from V and 8 bases from J, leaving 9 bases between. Germline CDR1 is SGHRS and CDR2 is YFSETQ. The DNA for the CDR3 is TGCGCCAGCAGCTTGGCCGGCCGCGACATTCAGTACTTC. Its translation is CASSLAGRDIQYF.

The chain links TRBV6-5 to TRBJ2-1; possible D gene TRBD2, 6 bases. The J call may be wrong; the DNA end is better matched by TRBJ2-7. The CDR3 consists of 16 residues. Germline CDR1 reads MNHEY; CDR2 reads SVGAGI. The CDR3 nucleotides read TGTGCCAGCAGCTCCCAGGGCCGCGGGGTTTACAATGAGCAGTACTTC. This translates into CASSSQGRGVYNEQYF.

The chain links TRBV7-2 to TRBJ2-3, with D possibly being TRBD2 (5 bases). The CDR3 consists of 13 residues. Germline lookup yields CDR1 SGHTA and CDR2 FQGNSA. With 4 bases removed from V and 8 bases from J, the gap between germline ends came to 13 bases. In DNA form, the CDR3 reads TGTGCCAGCAGCTCCCGGACTGGTCCTACGCAGTATTTT. Its translation: CASSSRTGPTQYF. The full variable domain, with the rest looked up from reference TRBV7-2 and TRBJ2-3, is GAGVSQSPSNKVTEKGKDVELRCDPISGHTALYWYRQSLGQGLEFLIYFQGNSAPDKSGLPSDRFSAERTGGSVSTLTIQRTQQEDSAVYLCASSSRTGPTQYFGPGTRLTVL.

The chain combines TRBV10-3 with TRBJ1-1, with 9 bases identical to TRBD1. Germline assignment: CDR1 ENHRY and CDR2 SYGVKD. The CDR3 sequence is 15 residues long. The trim removed 11 bases at V and 0 bases at J, leaving 10 bases unmatched. CDR3 DNA sequence: TGTGCCTCCGCCGCTAGGACAGGGGTGAACACTGAAGCTTTCTTT. The encoded protein is CASAARTGVNTEAFF.

V gene TRBV5-1 combines with J gene TRBJ2-1, with 9 bases lining up with TRBD2. J was trimmed by 5 bases and V by 1 base; bases with no gene match: 10. Germline CDR1 and CDR2: SGHRS and YFSETQ. The CDR3 length is 17 residues. CDR3 amino acids: CASSLLAGVIEDNEQFF. DNA of the CDR3: TGCGCCAGCAGCTTGTTAGCGGGAGTTATAGAGGACAATGAGCAGTTCTTC. Complete variable domain (other parts from reference TRBV5-1 and TRBJ2-1): KAGVTQTPRYLIKTRGQQVTLSCSPISGHRSVSWYQQTPGQGLQFLFEYFSETQRNKGNFPGRFSGRQFSNSRSEMNVSTLELGDSALYLCASSLLAGVIEDNEQFFGPGTRLTVL.

The table lists this clonotype with a few counts. The J gene is TRBJ1-1, the V gene TRBV12-3 or TRBV12-4, with a weak D call TRBD1 (5 bases). V shed 3 bases and J shed 4 bases, with 12 bases lying between them. This CDR3 has 14 residues. DNA for the CDR3: TGTGCCAGCAGTTTCCAGGGCGGGGGCACTGAAGCTTTCTTT. The encoded protein is CASSFQGGGTEAFF.

The chain joins TRBV20-1 to TRBJ1-4; no clear D. The V end lost 0 bases, the J end lost 5 bases, and 10 bases lay between the germline ends. Germline V CDR1 and CDR2: DFQATT, SNEGSKA (reference sequence). The CDR3 contains 14 residues. This CDR3 is CSAREGSGNEKLFF. DNA of the CDR3: TGCAGTGCTAGAGAGGGTAGCGGGAATGAAAAACTGTTTTTT.

This clonotype was seen more than once but under ten times. The chain carries TRBV4-1 and TRBJ1-2; D is possibly TRBD1 (5 bases). The CDR3 is 14 amino acids. Germline-derived CDR1 and CDR2 are MGHRA and YSYEKL. V gave up 0 bases and J gave up 4 bases, with 9 bases separating them. CDR3 sequence: CASSQDVQGYGYTF. CDR3 in DNA: TGCGCCAGCAGCCAAGATGTCCAGGGCTATGGCTACACCTTC.

This clonotype occurred many times. This rearrangement joins TRBV7-2 to TRBJ2-3, with TRBD2 matching 8 bases. V shed 2 bases and J 7 bases; nucleotides not matched to a gene: 11. Germline lookup yields CDR1 SGHTA and CDR2 FQGNSA. CDR3 length: 16 residues. Here the CDR3 DNA reads TGTGCCAGCAGCTTAATCGGAAGCGGGGGCCCGTATACGCAGTATTTT. Protein sequence: CASSLIGSGGPYTQYF.

Note on this clonotype: Germline and junction disagree at one end, which may indicate a read error. The chain has TRBV7-9 and TRBJ2-7, with unresolved D. Germline V CDR1 and CDR2: SEHNR, FQNEAQ (reference sequence). CDR3 length: 14 amino acids. DNA for the CDR3: TGTGACAGCAGCTTAAACAACAAAGGCGACGAGCAGTACTTC. It yields the protein CDSSLNNKGDEQYF.

V gene TRBV29-1 combines with J gene TRBJ1-2; tentatively, D is TRBD1 (5 bases). Germline V gene sequence: CDR1 SQVTM, CDR2 ANQGSEA. Between the trimmed V and J ends, which lost 2 bases and 2 bases, there was a span of 18 bases. This CDR3 spans 16 amino acids. CDR3 sequence reads: CSVETRRQGKNYGYTF. The CDR3, as DNA: TGCAGCGTTGAAACTCGGCGGCAGGGAAAAAACTATGGCTACACCTTC.

This clonotype was detected only a few times. The chain joins TRBV4-1 to TRBJ2-7; the match to TRBD1 covers 7 bases. Germline V gene data show CDR1 as MGHRA and CDR2 as YSYEKL. The CDR3 extends over 14 amino acids. Trimming at V came to 1 base and at J to 3 bases, leaving 3 bases not matched to a gene. CDR3 coding DNA: TGCGCCAGCAGCCAAGTGGGGACAGACTACGAGCAGTACTTC. Translation: CASSQVGTDYEQYF.

The chain couples TRBV7-9 to TRBJ2-7; TRBD1 might be the D (6 bases). The V end lost 8 bases, the J end lost 5 bases, and 19 bases lay between the germline ends. Germline V CDR1 and CDR2: SEHNR, FQNEAQ (reference sequence). The CDR3 is 14 amino acids. The CDR3 bases are TGTGCCAGCGGTCAGGACAGCCCAAGCGACGAGCAGTACTTC. The encoded protein is CASGQDSPSDEQYF.